Listed below are T cell receptor beta chains from one sample, sequenced in a study of beta chain features in type 1 diabetes. The assay was immunoSEQ multiplex PCR, and TCRdb's table has in-frame clones only and misses some. The data hold 400,000 or so clones, with approximately 12% observed a single time. Sequencing was done on a sample of naive CD4+ T cells from blood. These receptors were taken from a woman between 18 and 29 years old with type 1 diabetes. Each CDR3 is given with its conserved first and last residue. The D gene is left open where the match is weak. Some rows have no size entry. The others give once, few or many, or a class for an expanded clone.

d_gene: TRBD2
j_gene: TRBJ2-7
v_gene: TRBV11-2
abundance: few
CDR3aa: CASSLTSGGAHEQYF
CDR3nt: TGTGCCAGCAGCCTTACTAGCGGGGGGGCCCACGAGCAGTACTTC

d_gene: -
j_gene: TRBJ2-2
v_gene: TRBV28
abundance: -
CDR3aa: CASSLLGELFF
CDR3nt: TGTGCCAGCAGTTTACTCGGGGAGCTGTTTTTT

d_gene: TRBD1
j_gene: TRBJ2-1
v_gene: TRBV5-1
abundance: -
CDR3aa: CASSLVGTGSEQFF
CDR3nt: TGCGCCAGCAGCTTGGTCGGGACAGGGAGTGAGCAGTTCTTC

d_gene: -
j_gene: TRBJ2-7
v_gene: TRBV29-1
abundance: -
CDR3aa: CSVLPRGGKAYEQYF
CDR3nt: TGCAGCGTTCTCCCAAGGGGAGGTAAGGCCTACGAGCAGTACTTC

d_gene: -
j_gene: TRBJ2-1
v_gene: TRBV14
abundance: -
CDR3aa: CASSLTIYNEQFF
CDR3nt: TGTGCCAGCAGCCTGACAATTTACAATGAGCAGTTCTTC

d_gene: -
j_gene: TRBJ2-7
v_gene: TRBV29-1
abundance: few
CDR3aa: CSVAGFHEQYF
CDR3nt: TGCAGCGTTGCGGGGTTCCACGAGCAGTACTTC

d_gene: -
j_gene: TRBJ1-1
v_gene: TRBV11-3
abundance: once
CDR3aa: CASSPGMNTEAFF
CDR3nt: TGTGCCAGCAGCCCGGGTATGAACACTGAAGCTTTCTTT

d_gene: -
j_gene: TRBJ2-3
v_gene: TRBV5-1
abundance: -
CDR3aa: CASSLDIPDTQYF
CDR3nt: TGCGCCAGCAGCTTGGACATCCCAGATACGCAGTATTTT

d_gene: TRBD1
j_gene: TRBJ2-3
v_gene: TRBV6-4
abundance: few
CDR3aa: CASSSGQGGDTQYF
CDR3nt: TGTGCCAGCAGTTCGGGACAGGGGGGCGATACGCAGTATTTT

d_gene: TRBD2
j_gene: TRBJ2-3
v_gene: TRBV7-2
abundance: -
CDR3aa: CASSLAPGGLTDTQYF
CDR3nt: TGTGCCAGCAGCTTAGCGCCGGGGGGGCTCACAGATACGCAGTATTTT

d_gene: -
j_gene: TRBJ2-1
v_gene: TRBV5-1
abundance: -
CDR3aa: CASSLASGEYEQFF
CDR3nt: TGCGCCAGCAGCTTGGCCTCGGGAGAGTATGAGCAGTTCTTC

d_gene: -
j_gene: TRBJ1-1
v_gene: TRBV25-1
abundance: -
CDR3aa: CASSDPDSTNTEAFF
CDR3nt: TGTGCCAGCAGTGACCCGGACAGCACTAACACTGAAGCTTTCTTT

d_gene: -
j_gene: TRBJ1-4
v_gene: TRBV7-3
abundance: few
CDR3aa: CASSLMGLASTNEKLFF
CDR3nt: TGTGCCAGCAGCCTTATGGGACTTGCTTCAACTAATGAAAAACTGTTTTTT

d_gene: TRBD1
j_gene: TRBJ2-2
v_gene: TRBV6-4
abundance: -
CDR3aa: CASRPDPQGANTGELFF
CDR3nt: TGTGCCAGCAGACCCGACCCACAGGGGGCGAACACCGGGGAGCTGTTTTTT

d_gene: -
j_gene: TRBJ2-2
v_gene: TRBV9
abundance: few
CDR3aa: CAPKRVRNDYTGELFF
CDR3nt: TGTGCCCCAAAGCGGGTCCGGAATGACTACACCGGGGAGCTGTTTTTT

d_gene: -
j_gene: TRBJ2-7
v_gene: TRBV7-9
abundance: -
CDR3aa: CASSSPSPGDYEQYF
CDR3nt: TGTGCCAGCAGCAGCCCCTCCCCGGGAGACTACGAGCAGTACTTC

d_gene: TRBD2
j_gene: TRBJ2-1
v_gene: TRBV30
abundance: -
CDR3aa: CAWRSGRNEQFF
CDR3nt: TGTGCCTGGAGGAGCGGGAGGAATGAGCAGTTCTTC

d_gene: TRBD1
j_gene: TRBJ1-1
v_gene: TRBV29-1
abundance: -
CDR3aa: CSLRGSNTEAFF
CDR3nt: TGCAGCCTCAGGGGGTCGAACACTGAAGCTTTCTTT

d_gene: -
j_gene: TRBJ2-3
v_gene: TRBV27
abundance: few
CDR3aa: CASSLGGSTDTQYF
CDR3nt: TGTGCCAGCAGTTTAGGGGGGTCCACAGATACGCAGTATTTT

d_gene: TRBD1
j_gene: TRBJ1-1
v_gene: TRBV7-3
abundance: -
CDR3aa: CASSRTGRNTEAFF
CDR3nt: TGTGCCAGCAGCCGGACAGGGCGAAACACTGAAGCTTTCTTT

d_gene: -
j_gene: TRBJ2-3
v_gene: TRBV2
abundance: -
CDR3aa: CASGTTSTDTQYF
CDR3nt: TGTGCCAGCGGGACAACTAGCACAGATACGCAGTATTTT

d_gene: TRBD1
j_gene: TRBJ2-7
v_gene: TRBV7-8
abundance: few
CDR3aa: CASSSGQGGDYEQYF
CDR3nt: TGTGCCAGCAGCTCGGGACAGGGGGGGGACTACGAGCAGTACTTC

d_gene: TRBD1
j_gene: TRBJ1-5
v_gene: TRBV7-9
abundance: -
CDR3aa: CASSLATGTKENQPQHF
CDR3nt: TGTGCCAGCAGCTTAGCGACAGGGACGAAGGAGAATCAGCCCCAGCATTTT

d_gene: -
j_gene: TRBJ2-5
v_gene: TRBV29-1
abundance: -
CDR3aa: CSVDSSRIRGRTQYF
CDR3nt: TGCAGCGTTGATTCGTCCCGAATCCGAGGGAGGACCCAGTACTTC

d_gene: TRBD1
j_gene: TRBJ2-4
v_gene: TRBV28
abundance: -
CDR3aa: CAAMGQGAKNIQYF
CDR3nt: TGTGCCGCTATGGGACAGGGGGCCAAAAACATTCAGTACTTC

d_gene: TRBD1
j_gene: TRBJ2-6
v_gene: TRBV2
abundance: few
CDR3aa: CASRGQGAFGANVLTF
CDR3nt: TGTGCCAGCAGGGGACAGGGGGCTTTTGGGGCCAACGTCCTGACTTTC

d_gene: -
j_gene: TRBJ2-4
v_gene: TRBV7-2
abundance: -
CDR3aa: CASSSLYGRSDIQYF
CDR3nt: TGTGCCAGCAGCTCCCTTTACGGGAGAAGTGACATTCAGTACTTC

d_gene: -
j_gene: TRBJ1-1
v_gene: TRBV2
abundance: few
CDR3aa: CASSERQGFTEAFF
CDR3nt: TGTGCCAGCAGTGAGCGGCAGGGATTTACTGAAGCTTTCTTT

d_gene: -
j_gene: TRBJ2-5
v_gene: TRBV7-9
abundance: -
CDR3aa: CASSPVSFLGETQYF
CDR3nt: TGTGCCAGCAGCCCCGTCAGCTTTCTCGGGGAGACCCAGTACTTC

d_gene: -
j_gene: TRBJ1-1
v_gene: TRBV11-2
abundance: few
CDR3aa: CASERRAEAFF
CDR3nt: TGTGCCAGCGAACGGAGGGCTGAAGCTTTCTTT

d_gene: -
j_gene: TRBJ2-7
v_gene: TRBV27
abundance: -
CDR3aa: CASSLSRGGVYEQYF
CDR3nt: TGTGCCAGCAGTTTGTCTCGCGGAGGGGTTTACGAGCAGTACTTC

d_gene: TRBD2
j_gene: TRBJ2-1
v_gene: TRBV9
abundance: few
CDR3aa: CASSNRDYHNEQFF
CDR3nt: TGTGCCAGCAGCAACCGGGACTATCACAATGAGCAGTTCTTC

d_gene: -
j_gene: TRBJ2-7
v_gene: TRBV7-9
abundance: -
CDR3aa: CASSLVGAEAGGQYF
CDR3nt: TGTGCCAGCAGCTTAGTTGGTGCGGAGGCAGGCGGGCAGTACTTC

d_gene: -
j_gene: TRBJ1-2
v_gene: TRBV9
abundance: few
CDR3aa: CASSVGAGELHGYTF
CDR3nt: TGTGCCAGCAGCGTAGGGGCAGGGGAACTTCATGGCTACACCTTC

d_gene: TRBD2
j_gene: TRBJ2-1
v_gene: TRBV7-2
abundance: -
CDR3aa: CASSSGGGEQFF
CDR3nt: TGTGCCAGCAGCTCGGGAGGGGGTGAGCAGTTCTTC

d_gene: -
j_gene: TRBJ2-5
v_gene: TRBV10-3
abundance: few
CDR3aa: CAISESTGKETQYF
CDR3nt: TGTGCCATCAGTGAGTCAACAGGGAAAGAGACCCAGTACTTC

d_gene: TRBD1
j_gene: TRBJ2-1
v_gene: TRBV7-9
abundance: -
CDR3aa: CASSPGGPGGYNEQFF
CDR3nt: TGTGCCAGCAGCCCAGGGGGCCCCGGTGGCTACAATGAGCAGTTCTTC

d_gene: -
j_gene: TRBJ1-2
v_gene: TRBV7-9
abundance: -
CDR3aa: CASSLGTGKTF
CDR3nt: TGTGCCAGCAGCCTAGGAACAGGGAAAACCTTC

d_gene: -
j_gene: TRBJ2-7
v_gene: TRBV5-6
abundance: few
CDR3aa: CASSYTQGILSYEQYF
CDR3nt: TGTGCCAGCAGCTATACTCAGGGGATCCTCTCCTACGAGCAGTACTTC

d_gene: TRBD1
j_gene: TRBJ1-4
v_gene: TRBV6-5
abundance: few
CDR3aa: CASSFHRGRVEKLFF
CDR3nt: TGTGCCAGCAGTTTCCACAGGGGGCGGGTTGAAAAACTGTTTTTT

d_gene: -
j_gene: TRBJ2-2
v_gene: TRBV2
abundance: few
CDR3aa: CASSEAQAGTGELFF
CDR3nt: TGTGCCAGCAGTGAAGCACAGGCGGGGACCGGGGAGCTGTTTTTT

d_gene: TRBD2
j_gene: TRBJ2-7
v_gene: TRBV18
abundance: -
CDR3aa: CASSATSGPTYEQYF
CDR3nt: TGTGCCAGCTCCGCGACTAGCGGGCCTACCTACGAGCAGTACTTC

d_gene: -
j_gene: TRBJ2-3
v_gene: TRBV29-1
abundance: few
CDR3aa: CSVVGQGSQRTQYF
CDR3nt: TGCAGCGTTGTCGGCCAGGGCTCCCAGAGGACGCAGTATTTT

d_gene: -
j_gene: TRBJ2-2
v_gene: TRBV12-5
abundance: few
CDR3aa: CASGLVAGNTGELFF
CDR3nt: TGTGCTAGTGGTTTGGTGGCAGGGAACACCGGGGAGCTGTTTTTT

d_gene: -
j_gene: TRBJ1-6
v_gene: TRBV10-3
abundance: -
CDR3aa: CAISDREGSPLHF
CDR3nt: TGTGCCATCAGTGATAGGGAGGGTTCACCCCTCCACTTT

d_gene: -
j_gene: TRBJ2-7
v_gene: TRBV25-1
abundance: -
CDR3aa: CASSEVNRDYEQYF
CDR3nt: TGTGCCAGCAGTGAGGTCAACAGGGATTACGAGCAGTACTTC